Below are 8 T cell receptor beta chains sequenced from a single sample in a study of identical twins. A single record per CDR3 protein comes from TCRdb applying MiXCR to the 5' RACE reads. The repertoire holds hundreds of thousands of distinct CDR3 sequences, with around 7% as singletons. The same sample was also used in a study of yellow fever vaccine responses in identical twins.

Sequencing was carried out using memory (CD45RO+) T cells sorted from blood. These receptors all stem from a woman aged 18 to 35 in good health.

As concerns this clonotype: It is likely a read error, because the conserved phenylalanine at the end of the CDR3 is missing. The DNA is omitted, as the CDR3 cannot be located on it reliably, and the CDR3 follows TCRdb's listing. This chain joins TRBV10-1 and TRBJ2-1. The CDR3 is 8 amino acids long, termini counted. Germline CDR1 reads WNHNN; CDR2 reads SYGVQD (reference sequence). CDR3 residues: CASTPRGG.

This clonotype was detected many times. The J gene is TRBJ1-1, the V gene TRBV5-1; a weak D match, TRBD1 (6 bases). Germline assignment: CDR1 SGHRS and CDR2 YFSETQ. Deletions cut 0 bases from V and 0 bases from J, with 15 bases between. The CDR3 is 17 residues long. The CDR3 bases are TGCGCCAGCAGCTTGGGGACAGCTGCGTCCTTGAACACTGAAGCTTTCTTT. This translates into CASSLGTAASLNTEAFF.

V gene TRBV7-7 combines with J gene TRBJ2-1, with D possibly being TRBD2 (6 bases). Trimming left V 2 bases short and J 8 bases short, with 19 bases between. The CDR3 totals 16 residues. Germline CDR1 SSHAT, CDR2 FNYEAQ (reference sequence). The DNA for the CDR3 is TGTGCCAGCAGCTTACGTCGGGGAGGAGGGATAGATGAGCAGTTCTTC. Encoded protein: CASSLRRGGGIDEQFF. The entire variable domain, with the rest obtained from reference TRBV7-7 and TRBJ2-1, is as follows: GAGVSQSPRYKVTKRGQDVTLRCDPISSHATLYWYQQALGQGPEFLTYFNYEAQPDKSGLPSDRFSAERPEGSISTLTIQRTEQRDSAMYRCASSLRRGGGIDEQFFGPGTRLTVL.

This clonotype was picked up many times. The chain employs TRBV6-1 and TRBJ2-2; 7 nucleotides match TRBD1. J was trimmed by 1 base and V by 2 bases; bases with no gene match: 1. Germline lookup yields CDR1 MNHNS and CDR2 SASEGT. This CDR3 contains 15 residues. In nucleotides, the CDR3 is TGTGCCAGCAGTGAAAGGACAGGGAACACCGGGGAGCTGTTTTTT. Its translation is CASSERTGNTGELFF.

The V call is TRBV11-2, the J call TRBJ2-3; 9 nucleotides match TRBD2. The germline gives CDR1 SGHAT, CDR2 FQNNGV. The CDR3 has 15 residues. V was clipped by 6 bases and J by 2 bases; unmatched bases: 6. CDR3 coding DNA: TGTGCCAGCAGTCCTAAGCGGGGGGACACAGATACGCAGTATTTT. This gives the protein CASSPKRGDTDTQYF.

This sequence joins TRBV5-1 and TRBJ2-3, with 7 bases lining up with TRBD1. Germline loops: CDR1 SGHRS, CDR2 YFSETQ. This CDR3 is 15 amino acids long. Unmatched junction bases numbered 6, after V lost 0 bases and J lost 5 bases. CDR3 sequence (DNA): TGCGCCAGCAGCTTGGGACAGGGTCTGGTAGATACGCAGTATTTT. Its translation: CASSLGQGLVDTQYF. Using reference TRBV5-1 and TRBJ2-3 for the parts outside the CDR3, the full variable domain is KAGVTQTPRYLIKTRGQQVTLSCSPISGHRSVSWYQQTPGQGLQFLFEYFSETQRNKGNFPGRFSGRQFSNSRSEMNVSTLELGDSALYLCASSLGQGLVDTQYFGPGTRLTVL.

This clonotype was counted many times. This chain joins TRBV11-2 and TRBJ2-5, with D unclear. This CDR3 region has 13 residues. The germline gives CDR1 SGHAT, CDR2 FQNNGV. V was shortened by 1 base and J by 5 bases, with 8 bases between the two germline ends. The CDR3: CASSLGEKETQYF. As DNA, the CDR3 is TGTGCCAGCAGCTTAGGAGAAAAGGAGACCCAGTACTTC.

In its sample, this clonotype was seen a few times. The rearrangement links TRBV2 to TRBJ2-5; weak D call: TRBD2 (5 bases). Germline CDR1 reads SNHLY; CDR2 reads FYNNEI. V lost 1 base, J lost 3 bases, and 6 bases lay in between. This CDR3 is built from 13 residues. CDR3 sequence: CASSEEAEETQYF. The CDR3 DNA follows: TGTGCCAGCAGTGAAGAAGCGGAAGAGACCCAGTACTTC.